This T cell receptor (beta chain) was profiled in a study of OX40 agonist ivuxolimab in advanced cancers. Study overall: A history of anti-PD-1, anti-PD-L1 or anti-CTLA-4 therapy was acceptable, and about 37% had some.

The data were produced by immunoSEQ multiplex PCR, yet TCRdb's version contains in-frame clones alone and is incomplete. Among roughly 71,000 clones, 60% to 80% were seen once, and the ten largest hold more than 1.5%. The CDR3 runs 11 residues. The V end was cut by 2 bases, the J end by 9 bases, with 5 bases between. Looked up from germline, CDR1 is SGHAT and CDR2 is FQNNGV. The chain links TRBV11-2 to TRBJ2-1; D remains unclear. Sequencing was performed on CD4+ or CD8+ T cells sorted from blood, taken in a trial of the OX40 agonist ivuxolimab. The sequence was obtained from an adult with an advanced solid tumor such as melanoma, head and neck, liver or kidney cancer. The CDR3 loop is CASSLFIEQFF. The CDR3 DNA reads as TGTGCCAGCAGCTTATTCATTGAGCAGTTCTTC.